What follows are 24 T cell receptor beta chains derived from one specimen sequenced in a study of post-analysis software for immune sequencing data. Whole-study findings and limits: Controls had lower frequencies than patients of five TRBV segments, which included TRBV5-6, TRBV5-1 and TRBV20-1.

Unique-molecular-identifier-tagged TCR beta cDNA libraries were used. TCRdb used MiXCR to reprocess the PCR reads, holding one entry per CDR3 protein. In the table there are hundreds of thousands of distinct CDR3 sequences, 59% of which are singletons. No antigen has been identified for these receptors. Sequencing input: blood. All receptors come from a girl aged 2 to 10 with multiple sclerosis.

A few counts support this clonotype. The CDR3 reads CSVIENQAFF. DNA of the CDR3: TGCAGCGTTATAGAGAATCAAGCTTTCTTT. V gene TRBV29-1 combines with J gene TRBJ1-1; no clear D. Trimming cost V 5 bases and J 9 bases, with 10 bases left between them. The germline CDR1 and CDR2 sequences are SQVTM and ANQGSEA. The CDR3 loop spans 10 amino acids.

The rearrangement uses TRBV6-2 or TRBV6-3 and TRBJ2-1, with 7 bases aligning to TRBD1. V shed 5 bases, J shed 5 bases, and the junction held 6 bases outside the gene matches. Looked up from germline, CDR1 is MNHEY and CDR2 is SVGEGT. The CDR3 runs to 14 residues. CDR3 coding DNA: TGTGCCAGCAGTATCGGGACAGTAGACAATGAGCAGTTCTTC. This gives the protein CASSIGTVDNEQFF.

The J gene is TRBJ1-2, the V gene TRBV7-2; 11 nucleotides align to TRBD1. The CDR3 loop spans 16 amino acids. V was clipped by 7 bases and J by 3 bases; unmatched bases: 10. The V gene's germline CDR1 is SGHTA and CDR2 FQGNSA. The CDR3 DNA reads TGTGCCAGCATCGAGGACAGGGGGCTACTGTACTATGGCTACACCTTC. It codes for CASIEDRGLLYYGYTF.

CDR3 bases: TGTGCCACCAGTGACCAGACTAGCGGGAGGAACGGTGAGCAGTTCTTC. This codes for CATSDQTSGRNGEQFF. This chain connects TRBV24-1 to TRBJ2-1; 13 bases line up with TRBD2. From germline, CDR1 is KGHDR and CDR2 SFDVKD. V shed 4 bases and J 9 bases; nucleotides not matched to a gene: 8. The CDR3 is 16 amino acids.

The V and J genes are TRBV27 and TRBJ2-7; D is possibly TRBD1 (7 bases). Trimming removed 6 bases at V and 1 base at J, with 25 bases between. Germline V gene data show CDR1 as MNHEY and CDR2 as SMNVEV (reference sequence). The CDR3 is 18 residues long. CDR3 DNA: TGTGCCAGCAGCCGACAGGGCCCCCGCGGGGTGCTGTCCTACGAGCAGTACTTC. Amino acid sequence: CASSRQGPRGVLSYEQYF.

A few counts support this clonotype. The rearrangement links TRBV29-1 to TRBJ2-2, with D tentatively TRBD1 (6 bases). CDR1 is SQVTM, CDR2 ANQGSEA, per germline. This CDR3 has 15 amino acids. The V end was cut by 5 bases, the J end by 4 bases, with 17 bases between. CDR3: CSVPQQGPGTGELFF. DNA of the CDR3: TGCAGCGTTCCCCAGCAGGGGCCGGGCACCGGGGAGCTGTTTTTT.

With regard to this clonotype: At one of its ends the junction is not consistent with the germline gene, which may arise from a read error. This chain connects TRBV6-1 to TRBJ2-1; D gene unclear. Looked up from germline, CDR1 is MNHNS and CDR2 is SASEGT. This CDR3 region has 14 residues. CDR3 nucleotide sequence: TGTGCCAGCAATGAACCCGGGTCCTACAATGAGCAGTTCTTC. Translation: CASNEPGSYNEQFF.

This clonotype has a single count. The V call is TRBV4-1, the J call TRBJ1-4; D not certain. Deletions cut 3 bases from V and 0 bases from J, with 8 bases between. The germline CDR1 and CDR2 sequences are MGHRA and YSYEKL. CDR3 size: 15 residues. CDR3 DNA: TGCGCCAGCAGCCAGTTAGACGCAACTAATGAAAAACTGTTTTTT. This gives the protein CASSQLDATNEKLFF.

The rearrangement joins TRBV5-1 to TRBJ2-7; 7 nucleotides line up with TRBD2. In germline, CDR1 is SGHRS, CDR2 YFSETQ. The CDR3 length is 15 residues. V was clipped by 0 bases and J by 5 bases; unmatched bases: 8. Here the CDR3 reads CASSLAPSGTNEQYF. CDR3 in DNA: TGCGCCAGCAGCTTGGCTCCCAGCGGGACCAACGAGCAGTACTTC.

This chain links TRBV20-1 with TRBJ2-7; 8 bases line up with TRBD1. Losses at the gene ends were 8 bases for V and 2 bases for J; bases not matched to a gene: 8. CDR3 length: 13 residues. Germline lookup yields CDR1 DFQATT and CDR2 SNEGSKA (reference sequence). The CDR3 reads CSTTQGAAYEQYF. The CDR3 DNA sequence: TGCAGTACGACGCAGGGGGCGGCCTACGAGCAGTACTTC.

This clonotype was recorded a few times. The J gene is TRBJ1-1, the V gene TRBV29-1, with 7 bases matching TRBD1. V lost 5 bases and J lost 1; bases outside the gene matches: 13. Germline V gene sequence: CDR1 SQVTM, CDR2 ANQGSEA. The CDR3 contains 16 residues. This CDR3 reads CSVRARGLRENTEAFF. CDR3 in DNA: TGCAGCGTTCGAGCTAGGGGGCTGCGTGAGAACACTGAAGCTTTCTTT.

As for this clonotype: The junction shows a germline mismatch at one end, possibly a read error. The CDR3 DNA reads TGTGCCAGCTCACCACCGTTGACACTATACACTGAAGCCTTCTTT. This translates into CASSPPLTLYTEAFF. The chain joins TRBV18 to TRBJ1-1; no clear D. The length of the CDR3 is 15 residues. Germline V gene sequence: CDR1 KGHSH, CDR2 LQKENI. The entire variable domain, with the rest obtained from reference TRBV18 and TRBJ1-1, is as follows: NAGVMQNPRHLVRRRGQEARLRCSPMKGHSHVYWYRQLPEEGLKFMVYLQKENIIDESGMPKERFSAEFPKEGPSILRIQQVVRGDSAAYFCASSPPLTLYTEAFFGQGTRLTVV.

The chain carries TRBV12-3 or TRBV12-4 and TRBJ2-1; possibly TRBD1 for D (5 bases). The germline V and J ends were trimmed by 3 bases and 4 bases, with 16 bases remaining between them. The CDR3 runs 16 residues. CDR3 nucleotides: TGTGCCAGCAGTTTCAAGGGGCAGAACAATTACAATGAGCAGTTCTTC. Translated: CASSFKGQNNYNEQFF.

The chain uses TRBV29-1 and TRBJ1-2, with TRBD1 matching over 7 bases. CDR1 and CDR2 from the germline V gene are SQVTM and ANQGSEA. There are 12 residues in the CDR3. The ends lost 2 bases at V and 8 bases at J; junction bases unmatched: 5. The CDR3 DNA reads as TGCAGCGTTGAAACAGGGGAGGAAGGCTACACCTTC. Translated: CSVETGEEGYTF.

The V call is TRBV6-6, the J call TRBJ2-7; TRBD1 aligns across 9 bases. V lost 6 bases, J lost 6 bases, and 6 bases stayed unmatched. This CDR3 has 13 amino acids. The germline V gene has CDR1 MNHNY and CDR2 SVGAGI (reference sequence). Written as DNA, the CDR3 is TGTGCCAGCAGGGGACAGGGCCGCTCCGAGCAGTACTTC. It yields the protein CASRGQGRSEQYF.

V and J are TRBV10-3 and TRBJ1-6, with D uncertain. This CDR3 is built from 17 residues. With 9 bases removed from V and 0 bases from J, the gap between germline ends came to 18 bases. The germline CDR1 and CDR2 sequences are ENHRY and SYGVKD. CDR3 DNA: TGTGCCATTCAAAACTCTCGAGAGGGCTCCTATAATTCACCCCTCCACTTT. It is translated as CAIQNSREGSYNSPLHF.

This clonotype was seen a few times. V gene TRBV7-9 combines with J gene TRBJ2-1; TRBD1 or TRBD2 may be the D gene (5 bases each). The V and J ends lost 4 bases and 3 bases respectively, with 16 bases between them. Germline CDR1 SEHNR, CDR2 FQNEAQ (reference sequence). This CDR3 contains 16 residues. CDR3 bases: TGTGCCAGCAGCTCGTCCGGGGCCCAAAACTACAATGAGCAGTTCTTC. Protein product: CASSSSGAQNYNEQFF.

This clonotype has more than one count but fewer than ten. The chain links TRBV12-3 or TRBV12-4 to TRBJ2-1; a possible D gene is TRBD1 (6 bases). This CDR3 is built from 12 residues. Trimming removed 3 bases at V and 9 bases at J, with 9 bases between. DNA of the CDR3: TGTGCCAGCAGTTTCCCCAGGGGTGAGCAGTTCTTC. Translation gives CASSFPRGEQFF.

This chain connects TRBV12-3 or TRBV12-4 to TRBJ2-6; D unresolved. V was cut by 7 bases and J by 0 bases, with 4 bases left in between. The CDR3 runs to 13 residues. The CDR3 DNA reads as TGTGCCAGCACTCCCTCTGGGGCCAACGTCCTGACTTTC. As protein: CASTPSGANVLTF.

The CDR3 DNA is TGTGCCAGCAGTTACTCGACAGGAACGTATGGGTATGAGCAGTACTTC. Amino acid sequence: CASSYSTGTYGYEQYF. V usage is TRBV6-2 or TRBV6-3 and J usage is TRBJ2-7, with D possibly TRBD1 on 6 matching bases. CDR1 and CDR2 from the germline V gene are MNHEY and SVGEGT. The V end lost 0 bases, the J end lost 7 bases, and 19 bases lay between the germline ends. CDR3 length equals 16 residues.

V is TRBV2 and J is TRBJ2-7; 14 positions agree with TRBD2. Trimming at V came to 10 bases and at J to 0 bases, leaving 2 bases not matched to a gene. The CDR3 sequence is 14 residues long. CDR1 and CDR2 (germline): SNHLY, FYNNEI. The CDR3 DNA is TGTGCCACCGGGACTAGCGGGAGCTCCTACGAGCAGTACTTC. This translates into CATGTSGSSYEQYF.

For the CDR3, the DNA is TGCGCCAGCAGTGAGTCGAAAAGAGGCCGGGACAGGGCCTACAATGAGCAGTTCTTC. Translated: CASSESKRGRDRAYNEQFF. V and J are TRBV10-1 and TRBJ2-1, with 9 bases aligning to TRBD1. V lost 0 bases and J lost 2; bases outside the gene matches: 11. The CDR3 is made up of 19 amino acids. Germline V gene sequence: CDR1 WNHNN, CDR2 SYGVQD (reference sequence).

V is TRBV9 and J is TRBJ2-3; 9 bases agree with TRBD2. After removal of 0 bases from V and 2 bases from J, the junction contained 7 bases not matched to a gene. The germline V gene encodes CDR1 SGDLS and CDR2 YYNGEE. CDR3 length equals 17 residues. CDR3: CASSVDPSGTVTDTQYF. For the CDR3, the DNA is TGTGCCAGCAGCGTAGATCCTAGCGGGACGGTCACAGATACGCAGTATTTT.

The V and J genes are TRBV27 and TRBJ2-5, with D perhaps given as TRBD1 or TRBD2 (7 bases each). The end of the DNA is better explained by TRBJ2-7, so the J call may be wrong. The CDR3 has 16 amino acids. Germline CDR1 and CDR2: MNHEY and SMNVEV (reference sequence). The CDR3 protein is CASSASGGGGLHEQYF. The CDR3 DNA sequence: TGTGCCAGCAGTGCCTCAGGGGGGGGAGGGCTACACGAGCAGTACTTC.